Listed below are T cell receptor beta chains from one sample, sequenced in a study of response to subunit inactivated influenza vaccine. MiXCR was run by TCRdb on the RT-PCR reads, yielding one entry per CDR3 protein. Of 500,000 to 600,000 distinct CDR3 sequences detected, approximately 12% appear once; the ten largest clones hold about 12%. The sequencing used PBMCs from blood, collected roughly 46 days after vaccination. These receptors all stem from a man in his fifties who received an inactivated influenza vaccine. The CDR3 runs from the conserved cysteine through the conserved F or W. The D gene is left open where the match is weak. Not all rows give a size; the values are once, few, many and, for expanded clones, a class.

j_call v_call clone_size d_call cdr3_nt cdr3_aa
TRBJ2-1 TRBV4-2 few TRBD2 TGTGCCAGCAGCCAAGAAGGACTAGCGGGAGTTGAGCAGTTCTTC CASSQEGLAGVEQFF
TRBJ2-3 TRBV10-1 - TRBD1 TGCGCCAGCAGTGAGGAGGACAGGGTTCTACCAACCACAGATACGCAGTATTTT CASSEEDRVLPTTDTQYF
TRBJ2-7 TRBV29-1 - TRBD2 TGCAGCGTCCCCTCGGGGGGCTACGAGCAGTACTTC CSVPSGGYEQYF
TRBJ2-2 TRBV7-2 - - TGTGCCAGCAGCTTATTAGTGCGGACCGGGGAGCTGTTTTTT CASSLLVRTGELFF
TRBJ2-7 TRBV29-1 many - TGCAGCGTTGGGGGGGCGCCCTACGAGCAGTACTTC CSVGGAPYEQYF
TRBJ2-5 TRBV20-1 few TRBD1 TGCAGTGCTCCTCGGGACAGTGACGGTCGAACCCAGTACTTC CSAPRDSDGRTQYF
TRBJ2-1 TRBV7-8 - - TGTGCCAGCAGACAAAATCGGGGGAGCTACAATGAGCAGTTCTTC CASRQNRGSYNEQFF
TRBJ2-3 TRBV3-1 many - TGTGCCAGCAGCCAAGACTCCTTGACAGATAGCACAGATACGCAGTATTTT CASSQDSLTDSTDTQYF
TRBJ1-2 TRBV10-3 - - TGTGCCATCAATGGAAAGGATTCTAACTATGGCTACACCTTC CAINGKDSNYGYTF
TRBJ2-1 TRBV20-1 many - TGCGGGCTATGCGGACTACCGATCACCAATGAGCAGTTCTTC CGLCGLPITNEQFF
TRBJ2-7 TRBV5-1 few - TGCGCCAGCAGCTTGGAAGCACCTTCCTACGAGCAGTACTTC CASSLEAPSYEQYF
TRBJ1-5 TRBV28 few - TGTGCCACCCTACAGGTTAGCAATCAGCCCCAGCATTTT CATLQVSNQPQHF
TRBJ2-1 TRBV20-1 few - TGCAGTGCTAGTGGAGGAACACCCTACGGTGAGCAGTTCTTC CSASGGTPYGEQFF
TRBJ2-5 TRBV27 many TRBD1 TGTGCCAGCAGTTTAAGGGACAGCCAAGAGACCCAGTACTTC CASSLRDSQETQYF
TRBJ2-1 TRBV6-1 - TRBD2 TGTGCCAGCAGTCAACCTAGCGGGAGGGCCGAAGAGCAGTTCTTC CASSQPSGRAEEQFF
TRBJ2-3 TRBV20-1 few - TGCAGTGCTAGAAGGGGGGGCTTGAGCACAGATACGCAGTATTTT CSARRGGLSTDTQYF
TRBJ2-7 TRBV11-2 once - TGTGCCAGCAGCTTACGCGTGGGAGACACCCACGAGCAGTACTTC CASSLRVGDTHEQYF
TRBJ2-7 TRBV29-1 - TRBD2 TGCAGCGTTGAAAGGGCTAGCGGAAACTCCTACGAGCAGTACTTC CSVERASGNSYEQYF
TRBJ1-3 TRBV3-1 - TRBD1 TGTGCCAGCAGCCGAGCCCCGGGACAGGGGAGCGGAAACACCATATATTTT CASSRAPGQGSGNTIYF
TRBJ2-1 TRBV5-6 - - TGTGCCAGCAGCTTTCTGACGGGATACAGATCCCAGTTCTTC CASSFLTGYRSQFF
TRBJ2-7 TRBV29-1 - TRBD1 TGCAGCGCCGTGCCAGGGGGCGCGGGGGAGCAGTACTTC CSAVPGGAGEQYF
TRBJ2-7 TRBV5-1 - TRBD2 TGCGCCAGCAGCTCGATGCTAGCGGGAGGGCCCTACGAGCAGTACTTC CASSSMLAGGPYEQYF
TRBJ2-7 TRBV11-2 few - TGTGCCAGCAGCTTAGCCAGGGAGAATTCCTACGAGCAGTACTTC CASSLARENSYEQYF
TRBJ2-7 TRBV20-1 - TRBD1 TGCAGTGCTAGAGATATGGGACAGGGGGCCTACGAGCAGTACTTC CSARDMGQGAYEQYF
TRBJ2-7 TRBV6-1 few - TGTGCCAGCAGCCTCAACTTTGGGGGTTCCTACGAGCAGTACTTC CASSLNFGGSYEQYF
TRBJ2-5 TRBV12-3/TRBV12-4 - TRBD1 TGTGCCACTCGGACAGGGGGCTGGGAGACCCAGTACTTC CATRTGGWETQYF
TRBJ2-7 TRBV7-9 few - TGTGCCAGCAGCTCCTTGGTTTCCGAGCAGTACTTC CASSSLVSEQYF
TRBJ2-5 TRBV7-2 many TRBD2 TGTGCCAGCAGCTCTACTAGCGGGGGGGCAGGGGAGACCCAGTACTTC CASSSTSGGAGETQYF
TRBJ2-2 TRBV7-3 few - TGTGCCAGCAGCTTAAGGGGATTGAACACCGGGGAGCTGTTTTTT CASSLRGLNTGELFF
TRBJ2-5 TRBV11-2 - TRBD2 TGTGCCAGCAGCCCGCGACTCGGCGGGGGGGCCCGATTAGAGACCCAGTACTTC CASSPRLGGGARLETQYF
TRBJ1-1 TRBV7-9 - - TGTGCCAGCGAGGGACGGCTGAACACTGAAGCTTTCTTT CASEGRLNTEAFF
TRBJ2-2 TRBV12-3/TRBV12-4 - TRBD2 TGTGCCAGCAAGACTAGCGGACACACCGGGGAGCTGTTTTTT CASKTSGHTGELFF
TRBJ1-5 TRBV27 once - TGTGCCAGCAGGGGGTTGGGGGGCAATCAGCCCCAGCATTTT CASRGLGGNQPQHF
TRBJ2-5 TRBV7-9 many TRBD2 TGTGCCAGCAGCTCGTCAATGAGCGGGAGGTCGGGGGAGACCCAGTACTTC CASSSSMSGRSGETQYF
TRBJ2-5 TRBV20-1 few - TGCAGTGCTAGAGCCCCAAGGTACCAAGAGACCCAGTACTTC CSARAPRYQETQYF
TRBJ1-1 TRBV7-2 - - TGTGCCAGCAGCTTAAACGCAGGTCTGGCTGAAGCTTTCTTT CASSLNAGLAEAFF
TRBJ1-6 TRBV6-1 few - TGTGCCAGCAGTCCAGAGCCCCAGAATTCACCCCTCCACTTT CASSPEPQNSPLHF
TRBJ2-2 TRBV5-4 - TRBD1 TGTGCCAGCAGCCCCGGACAGGGGGCTGTAACCGGGGAGCTGTTTTTT CASSPGQGAVTGELFF
TRBJ2-1 TRBV29-1 few - TGCAGCGGGGAACAGAGGGATGAGCAGTTCTTC CSGEQRDEQFF
TRBJ2-3 TRBV20-1 many TRBD1 TGCAGTGCTAGTAGATCCGGGACAGGGAGAACAGATACGCAGTATTTT CSASRSGTGRTDTQYF
TRBJ1-3 TRBV20-1 few TRBD1 TGCAGTGCTAGAGCCACAGGGGGCAGAAACACCATATATTTT CSARATGGRNTIYF
TRBJ1-2 TRBV12-3/TRBV12-4 few - TGTGCCAGCAGTTTCGGCCTAGCGGCTAACTATGGCTACACCTTC CASSFGLAANYGYTF
TRBJ2-1 TRBV10-3 few - TGTGCCATCAGTGAGTTTGCTGGCCGTGAGCAGTTCTTC CAISEFAGREQFF
TRBJ2-7 TRBV6-5 many TRBD2 TGTGCCAGCAGTTACTCGACAACTAGCGGGGGCCTCTCCTACGAGCAGTACTTC CASSYSTTSGGLSYEQYF
TRBJ2-5 TRBV5-1 few - TGCGCCAGCAGCTTAGTACAGAACCAAGAGACCCAGTACTTC CASSLVQNQETQYF
TRBJ1-6 TRBV7-9 few - TGTGCCAGCAGCTTAGGGGGCGGACGGCAAAATTCACCCCTCCACTTT CASSLGGGRQNSPLHF
TRBJ1-5 TRBV27 - - TGTGCCAGCCTTCCACGGAGAGCTAGCAATCAGCCCCAGCATTTT CASLPRRASNQPQHF
TRBJ1-6 TRBV25-1 - - TGTGCCAGCAGTGAATATAGGGGGATTAATAGGTCACCCCTCCACTTT CASSEYRGINRSPLHF
TRBJ2-5 TRBV20-1 many TRBD2 TGCAGTGCTAGCGGGACTAGCGGCCAAGAGACCCAGTACTTC CSASGTSGQETQYF
TRBJ2-1 TRBV3-1 few TRBD2 TGTGCCAGCAGCCTGACTAGCTCTTCAGTTGGGCAGTTCTTC CASSLTSSSVGQFF
TRBJ2-7 TRBV2 - - TGTGCCAGCAGTGACGCGGGACATACCTACGAGCAGTACTTC CASSDAGHTYEQYF
TRBJ2-7 TRBV4-2 many - TGTGCCAGCAGCCAAGATAGCCGCGAGCAGTACTTC CASSQDSREQYF
TRBJ2-2 TRBV6-5 many TRBD1 TGTGCCAGCAGTTACTCGCCGACAGGGGTAACCGGGGAGCTGTTTTTT CASSYSPTGVTGELFF
TRBJ1-4 TRBV28 - - TGTGCCAGCACCGGAGGGGGGAATGAAAAACTGTTTTTT CASTGGGNEKLFF
TRBJ1-5 TRBV5-5 many TRBD1 TGTGCCAGCAGCTGGACAGGGGGGGATCAGCCCCAGCATTTT CASSWTGGDQPQHF
TRBJ2-3 TRBV11-2 - - TGTGCCAGCAGCCAAAGGCCTGGAGGTACGCAGTATTTT CASSQRPGGTQYF
TRBJ2-3 TRBV10-1 - - TGCGCCAGCGGGAGACTAGGCACAGATACGCAGTATTTT CASGRLGTDTQYF
TRBJ2-1 TRBV7-2 few - TGTGCCAGCAGCGTTGTCAATGAGCAGTTCTTC CASSVVNEQFF
TRBJ1-1 TRBV5-5 few - TGTGCCAGCAGCTGGAGAACAGGGAGCACTGAAGCTTTCTTT CASSWRTGSTEAFF
TRBJ2-7 TRBV9 few TRBD2 TGTGCCAGCAGCGCGGTAGCGGGAGGTTACGAGCAGTACTTC CASSAVAGGYEQYF